What follows is one T cell receptor beta chain and its context. What it binds is not known. This sample was included in a study of cytomegalovirus exposure and HLA in healthy donors. Study-wide results and limits: In an earlier analysis, most TCR beta V segments were productive about 87% or about 30% of the time. In vitro checks showed that a few CMV-associated chains really do target CMV antigens. Later on, analysis showed that most CMV-associated TCR beta chains appeared to be HLA-restricted.

Germline CDR1 MDHEN, CDR2 SYDVKM. The CDR3 sequence is 12 residues long. The ends were cut back, 9 bases at V and 3 bases at J, with 10 bases in the middle. Vbeta (60) and Jbeta (13) primers were used in the PCR. In the original analysis: In a later analysis, approximately 80 million unique TCR beta chains included roughly 11 million shared by two or more donors. Assay used: immunoSEQ multiplex PCR; TCRdb lists only in-frame clones, some missing. V, J and clone size derive from that table, while D and trimming were established from the DNA sequence. The data contain nearly 200,000 clones, around 79% of them singletons.

The sequencing input was PBMCs. The V gene is TRBV28, the J gene TRBJ2-3; D is perhaps TRBD2 (5 bases). The source of this sequence is a male donor in good health and CMV-seropositive. CDR3 sequence (DNA): TGTGCCAGTCACAGAGGGACAGATACGCAGTATTTT. Protein sequence: CASHRGTDTQYF.